These 7 T cell receptor beta chains came from one sample sequenced in a study of blood T cells in healthy people across ages. Using a J-beta primer mix together with a sample-barcoded 5' primer, a second PCR was run for about 6 to 11 cycles. TCRdb used MiXCR to reprocess the 5' RACE reads, holding one entry per CDR3 protein. Counted here are 650,000 to 1,000,000 distinct CDR3 sequences, more than 35% occurring once; the ten biggest clones make up around 18%. Sequenced: blood. All receptors derive from a man older than 75 in good health.

The V and J genes are TRBV7-2 and TRBJ1-2; D is ambiguous. Germline-derived CDR1 and CDR2 are SGHTA and FQGNSA. With 0 bases removed from V and 4 bases from J, the gap between germline ends came to 0 bases. This CDR3 has 11 residues. The CDR3 DNA follows: TGTGCCAGCAGCTTAGCCTATGGCTACACCTTC. This codes for CASSLAYGYTF.

The chain carries TRBV11-3 and TRBJ2-3; TRBD2 aligns across 7 bases. CDR1 is SGHNT, CDR2 YENEEA, per germline. The CDR3 consists of 14 residues. V was clipped by 2 bases and J by 4 bases; unmatched bases: 3. The CDR3 protein is CASSLNLAADTQYF. CDR3 DNA sequence: TGTGCCAGCAGCTTAAACCTAGCGGCAGATACGCAGTATTTT. Using reference TRBV11-3 and TRBJ2-3 for the parts outside the CDR3, the full variable domain is EAGVVQSPRYKIIEKKQPVAFWCNPISGHNTLYWYLQNLGQGPELLIRYENEEAVDDSQLPKDRFSAERLKGVDSTLKIQPAELGDSAVYLCASSLNLAADTQYFGPGTRLTVL.

Comments on this clonotype: A read error is possible here, since a much larger clone lies one base away. This chain connects TRBV7-2 to TRBJ2-5; D is possibly TRBD2 (5 bases). The CDR3 is made up of 14 amino acids. From germline, CDR1 is SGHTA and CDR2 FQGNSA. Trimming pared 5 bases from V and 2 bases from J, leaving 12 bases between. CDR3: CASSVGSGQETQYF. The DNA of the CDR3 is TGTGCCAGCAGCGTTGGGTCGGGACAAGAGACCCAGTACTTC.

This clonotype has a handful of counts. The chain joins TRBV15 to TRBJ1-2, with unresolved D. Germline V gene lookup returns CDR1 LNHNV and CDR2 YYDKDF (reference sequence). Trimming took off 0 bases at V and 2 bases at J, with 10 bases between the two ends. The CDR3 contains 15 residues. The CDR3 sequence is CATSRDNRRNYGYTF. The CDR3 DNA sequence: TGTGCCACCAGCAGAGATAACAGACGAAACTATGGCTACACCTTC.

Of note for this clonotype: One end of the junction fails to match germline, which may point to a read error. V is TRBV28 and J is TRBJ1-2; tentative D call: TRBD1 (5 bases). The CDR3 is made up of 14 amino acids. CDR1 and CDR2 (germline): MDHEN, SYDVKM. CDR3 nucleotides: TGTGCCGGCAGTTTTGGGGCAGATAACTATGGCTACACCTTC. This gives the protein CAGSFGADNYGYTF.

The chain links TRBV19 to TRBJ2-4; D is unclear. Gene TRBJ2-7 matches the end of the DNA better, so the J call may be wrong. CDR3 length equals 13 residues. From germline, CDR1 is LNHDA and CDR2 SQIVND (reference sequence). The CDR3 here is CASSIGLLTEQYF. In DNA form, the CDR3 reads TGTGCCAGTAGTATTGGGCTACTTACCGAGCAGTACTTC.

The J gene is TRBJ2-3, the V gene TRBV6-2 or TRBV6-3; 10 nucleotides match TRBD2. The CDR3 consists of 15 residues. J lost 3 bases, V lost 5 bases, and 5 bases had no gene match. Germline assignment: CDR1 MNHEY and CDR2 SVGEGT. CDR3 sequence: CASSRGLAITDTQYF. The CDR3, as DNA: TGTGCCAGCAGTCGGGGACTAGCGATTACAGATACGCAGTATTTT.